The 15 T cell receptor beta chains given below trace back to one sample, sequenced in a study of T-cell reconstitution after alpha-beta-depleted transplantation in children. Unique molecular identifiers were incorporated when the TCRbeta library was constructed. TCRdb re-called the PCR reads through MiXCR, storing one row per CDR3 protein. In the table there are around 700,000 distinct CDR3 sequences, 10% to 15% of which are singletons. The specimen was PBMCs, collected before TCRalphabeta/CD19-depleted stem cell transplant. The receptors were gathered from a girl between 2 and 10 years old with congenital amegakaryocytic thrombocytopenia, due to receive a stem cell transplant.

The chain links TRBV20-1 to TRBJ1-2; D possibly corresponds to TRBD1 (5 bases). Trimming stripped 5 bases from V and 7 bases from J, with 14 bases between. There are 12 residues in the CDR3. Germline CDR1 reads DFQATT; CDR2 reads SNEGSKA (reference sequence). The CDR3 region has the DNA TGCAGTGCTCCTACAGGATTGACTGGCTACACCTTC. As protein: CSAPTGLTGYTF.

This chain joins TRBV20-1 and TRBJ1-1; no clear D gene. Between the trimmed V and J ends, which lost 3 bases and 3 bases, there was a span of 11 bases. The CDR3 spans 13 residues. In germline, CDR1 is DFQATT, CDR2 SNEGSKA (reference sequence). The CDR3 region is CSASSGQDTEAFF. The CDR3, as DNA: TGCAGTGCTAGTTCCGGGCAAGACACTGAAGCTTTCTTT.

In its sample, this clonotype was seen many times. The CDR3 protein is CASSLVTSGSSDTQYF. CDR3 DNA sequence: TGCGCCAGCAGCTTGGTGACTAGCGGGTCTTCAGATACGCAGTATTTT. The genes are TRBV5-1 and TRBJ2-3; 10 bases line up with TRBD2. CDR1 and CDR2 from the germline V gene are SGHRS and YFSETQ. There are 16 residues in the CDR3. Trimming removed 0 bases from V and 4 bases from J; junction bases left unmatched: 5.

This clonotype was counted many times. The chain has TRBV19 and TRBJ2-7; tentatively, D is TRBD2 (6 bases). The CDR3 has 16 residues. Trimming left V 4 bases short and J 2 bases short, with 18 bases between. The germline gives CDR1 LNHDA, CDR2 SQIVND (reference sequence). CDR3 in amino acids: CASSSTQGRKAYEQYF. For the CDR3, the DNA is TGTGCCAGTAGTAGCACGCAAGGGAGGAAAGCCTACGAGCAGTACTTC. Based on the CDR3 plus reference TRBV19 and TRBJ2-7, the full variable domain is DGGITQSPKYLFRKEGQNVTLSCEQNLNHDAMYWYRQDPGQGLRLIYYSQIVNDFQKGDIAEGYSVSREKKESFPLTVTSAQKNPTAFYLCASSSTQGRKAYEQYFGPGTRLTVT.

This clonotype was observed at least ten times. The chain uses TRBV5-1 and TRBJ2-1, with 7 bases identical to TRBD2. This CDR3 region has 12 residues. The germline V gene has CDR1 SGHRS and CDR2 YFSETQ. V was pared by 0 bases and J by 10 bases, with 1 base of the junction left unmatched. CDR3 residues: CASSLAGGEQFF. The CDR3 region has the DNA TGCGCCAGCAGCTTGGCCGGGGGGGAGCAGTTCTTC.

Regarding this clonotype: Given a much more abundant clone one base away, this may be a read error. The rearrangement links TRBV29-1 to TRBJ1-3; D is undetermined. The CDR3 contains 11 residues. Trimming pared 5 bases from V and 10 bases from J, leaving 12 bases between. Germline CDR1 and CDR2: SQVTM and ANQGSEA. The chain's CDR3 is CSVNLVETIYF. Here the CDR3 DNA reads TGCAGCGTTAATTTGGTGGAGACCATATATTTT.

This clonotype was seen at least ten times. The V gene is TRBV5-1, the J gene TRBJ2-7, with D perhaps TRBD1 or TRBD2 (5 bases each). The length of the CDR3 is 15 residues. The germline V and J ends were trimmed by 4 bases and 4 bases, with 18 bases remaining between them. From germline, CDR1 is SGHRS and CDR2 YFSETQ. The CDR3 DNA sequence: TGCGCCAGCAGCACGACCGGGACCTCAGTTTACGAGCAGTACTTC. This gives the protein CASSTTGTSVYEQYF.

This clonotype has at least ten counts. The gene calls are TRBV19 and TRBJ2-1, with D maybe TRBD1 (5 bases). The CDR3 totals 15 residues. The V end lost 1 base, the J end lost 0 bases, and 7 bases lay between the germline ends. Germline V CDR1 and CDR2: LNHDA, SQIVND (reference sequence). The DNA of the CDR3 is TGTGCCAGTAGTATAGGACAGAGCTCCTACAATGAGCAGTTCTTC. It yields the protein CASSIGQSSYNEQFF. Filled out from reference TRBV19 and TRBJ2-1, the complete variable domain reads DGGITQSPKYLFRKEGQNVTLSCEQNLNHDAMYWYRQDPGQGLRLIYYSQIVNDFQKGDIAEGYSVSREKKESFPLTVTSAQKNPTAFYLCASSIGQSSYNEQFFGPGTRLTVL.

This clonotype was detected only a few times. CDR3 loop: CASSPPAFDQYF. The CDR3 DNA follows: TGTGCCAGCAGCCCCCCCGCATTCGACCAGTACTTC. The chain is built from TRBV12-3 or TRBV12-4 and TRBJ2-7, with D uncertain. This CDR3 spans 12 amino acids. The V end lost 6 bases, the J end lost 10 bases, and 16 bases lay between the germline ends.

The V gene is TRBV18, the J gene TRBJ1-2; D remains unclear. Germline values: CDR1 KGHSH, CDR2 LQKENI. The CDR3 has 14 residues. Trimming cost V 2 bases and J 5 bases, with 12 bases left between them. CDR3 protein: CASSPSVSAYGYTF. Written as DNA, the CDR3 is TGTGCCAGCTCACCAAGTGTGTCAGCTTATGGCTACACCTTC.

The V call is TRBV5-1, the J call TRBJ1-3; D gene unclear. The germline V gene has CDR1 SGHRS and CDR2 YFSETQ. The ends were cut back, 0 bases at V and 4 bases at J, with 11 bases in the middle. The CDR3 spans 15 residues. CDR3: CASSLEGLSGNTIYF. CDR3 in DNA: TGCGCCAGCAGCTTGGAAGGGTTATCGGGAAACACCATATATTTT. The full variable domain, completed using reference TRBV5-1 and TRBJ1-3, is KAGVTQTPRYLIKTRGQQVTLSCSPISGHRSVSWYQQTPGQGLQFLFEYFSETQRNKGNFPGRFSGRQFSNSRSEMNVSTLELGDSALYLCASSLEGLSGNTIYFGEGSWLTVV.

This clonotype was detected ten times or more. V gene TRBV11-2 combines with J gene TRBJ2-3, with 14 nucleotides matching TRBD2. V shed 5 bases, J shed 4 bases, and the junction held 8 bases outside the gene matches. Germline V gene lookup returns CDR1 SGHAT and CDR2 FQNNGV. This CDR3 comprises 17 residues. The CDR3 loop is CASSGTSGSLVADTQYF. CDR3 DNA: TGTGCCAGCAGCGGGACTAGCGGGAGCTTGGTTGCAGATACGCAGTATTTT.

This clonotype was found many times. The V and J genes are TRBV20-1 and TRBJ2-3; D not resolved. V lost 5 bases and J 2 bases, leaving 20 bases between the germline ends. The CDR3 has 16 residues. Germline values: CDR1 DFQATT, CDR2 SNEGSKA (reference sequence). As DNA, the CDR3 is TGCAGTGCTCCGCCTGCTAGGCTAGTCTACACAGATACGCAGTATTTT. Translated, it gives CSAPPARLVYTDTQYF.

This clonotype was counted at least ten times. The chain carries TRBV10-3 and TRBJ1-5; a possible D gene is TRBD1 (5 bases). The CDR3 is made up of 16 amino acids. With 2 bases removed from V and 5 bases from J, the gap between germline ends came to 16 bases. The germline V gene encodes CDR1 ENHRY and CDR2 SYGVKD. For the CDR3, the DNA is TGTGCCATCAGTGAGAAGGGCGGGGGACCCGATCAGCCCCAGCATTTT. It specifies CAISEKGGGPDQPQHF.

There are many counts of this clonotype. V and J are TRBV20-1 and TRBJ1-2, with D perhaps matching TRBD1 (6 bases). The CDR3 has 15 residues. CDR1 is DFQATT and CDR2 is SNEGSKA in the germline V gene (reference sequence). V lost 4 bases and J 8 bases, leaving 23 bases between the germline ends. The CDR3 nucleotides read TGCAGTGCTACCACGACGCCAGGGGCATCAGGGGGCTACACCTTC. It specifies CSATTTPGASGGYTF.